In its sample, the clone carrying this T cell receptor (beta chain) was seen many times. This record comes from a study of human T cells and chemical hapten exposure. As to time point: patch test 1, 2 weeks after DPC sensitization. Treatment meaning: therapeutic diphenylcyclopropenone sensitization with weekly scalp DPC. Sequencing started from total RNA isolated from unfractionated whole blood. Unique molecular identifiers were affixed to discrete cDNA molecules within the library. One entry per CDR3 protein results from TCRdb running MiXCR on the RACE reads. The sample has about 360,000 distinct CDR3 sequences, around 5% seen once; the top ten hold around 2%. CDR1 is SGHVS, CDR2 FQNEAQ, per germline. Trimming removed 5 bases at V and 5 bases at J, with 14 bases between. The CDR3 spans 14 residues.

The source of this sequence is a woman aged 45-65 years with alopecia areata. Some clones in this sample may be carry-over from other donors' samples. The chain couples TRBV7-8 to TRBJ2-3; D might be TRBD2 (6 bases). The input for sequencing was whole blood, taken in connection with sensitization to the hapten diphenylcyclopropenone (DPC). In DNA form, the CDR3 reads TGTGCCAGCAGCGAACTCGTCGGGGGAGATACGCAGTATTTT. This translates into CASSELVGGDTQYF.